A single TCR beta chain is shown here with its context. Its antigen is undetermined. The time point here: week 5, during vaccination. All doses held 300 ug of mutant IDH1 20-mer peptide, with topical imiquimod. New WHO grade 3 or 4 astrocytomas that were IDH1-mutant and ATRX-lost occurred in the donors. TCRdb's table, derived via immunoSEQ multiplex PCR, lists solely in-frame clones and lacks some. The repertoire includes tens of thousands of clones, over 75% of them detected once, and under 0.6% sits in the top ten. This sample stems from a study of a mutant IDH1 vaccine in newly diagnosed glioma. About the study: The start of vaccination came 4-6 weeks after radiotherapy alone, or with temozolomide cycles. Standard pretreatment was either radiotherapy, temozolomide, or, for most, radiochemotherapy with temozolomide.

Germline loops: CDR1 MDHEN, CDR2 SYDVKM. There are 16 residues in the CDR3. Trimming stripped 8 bases from V and 5 bases from J, with 23 bases between. Sequencing used PBMCs, obtained from a glioma patient whose treatment included an IDH1 peptide vaccine. This TCR derives from a woman aged 50 to 65 with glioma. The rearrangement joins TRBV28 to TRBJ2-3; D might be TRBD2 (5 bases). The chain's CDR3 is CASAFRSGSRGDTQYF. Written as DNA, the CDR3 is TGTGCCAGCGCCTTCCGGTCGGGATCCCGCGGAGATACGCAGTATTTT.